These 12 T cell receptor beta chains were all obtained from the same sample, sequenced in a study of human T cells and chemical hapten exposure (dated by TCRdb to 2020 to 2022). The receptor library was made with RACE. Data came from a NextSeq 500. TCRdb applied fastp at Q25 and MiXCR to the public reads, then kept only in-frame beta chains. Here each entry gathers all rows of one CDR3 protein and keeps the most common genes and DNA. Recorded for this sample are roughly 69,000 distinct CDR3 sequences; 10% of them occurred a single time. The top ten constitute around 6.8% of the sample. Explained via the paper, the time point label denotes: patch test 2, 6 weeks after DPC sensitization. What this sample's treatment or condition label stands for: therapeutic diphenylcyclopropenone sensitization with weekly scalp DPC. Specimen: whole blood, collected in connection with sensitization to the hapten diphenylcyclopropenone (DPC). These receptors came from a woman aged 45-59 years with alopecia areata. Some clones in this sample may be carry-over from other donors' samples.

This clonotype has more than one count but fewer than ten. The V and J genes are TRBV29-1 and TRBJ1-4; no reliable D call. V was shortened by 7 bases and J by 0 bases, with 15 bases between the two germline ends. The CDR3 is 15 amino acids. CDR1 is SQVTM and CDR2 is ANQGSEA in the germline V gene. This chain's CDR3 is CSAHDYGATNEKLFF. The CDR3, as DNA: TGCAGCGCTCATGACTACGGAGCAACTAATGAAAAACTGTTTTTT. Variable domain in full (rest from reference TRBV29-1 and TRBJ1-4): SAVISQKPSRDICQRGTSLTIQCQVDSQVTMMFWYRQQPGQSLTLIATANQGSEATYESGFVIDKFPISRPNLTFSTLTVSNMSPEDSSIYLCSAHDYGATNEKLFFGSGTQLSVL.

This clonotype was observed at least ten times. This chain links TRBV29-1 with TRBJ1-2; D is possibly TRBD1 (6 bases). Germline lookup yields CDR1 SQVTM and CDR2 ANQGSEA. The germline V and J ends were trimmed by 4 bases and 1 base, with 7 bases remaining between them. The CDR3 spans 12 residues. The CDR3 reads CSVGGLNYGYTF. In nucleotides, the CDR3 is TGCAGCGTTGGGGGGCTTAACTATGGCTACACCTTC.

This clonotype was detected many times. The J gene is TRBJ2-3, the V gene TRBV25-1; D remains ambiguous. Per germline, CDR1 MGHDK and CDR2 SYGVNS. The CDR3 sequence is 14 residues long. The V end was cut by 2 bases, the J end by 2 bases, with 8 bases between. CDR3 sequence reads: CASSEARFTDTQYF. The CDR3 DNA sequence: TGTGCCAGCAGTGAAGCCAGATTCACAGATACGCAGTATTTT.

This clonotype was recorded at least ten times. The DNA of the CDR3 is TGTGCCAGCAGCCAAGATATCCAGGCCTACGAGCAGTACTTC. Its translation is CASSQDIQAYEQYF. The chain employs TRBV4-2 and TRBJ2-7; no clear D gene. Trimming removed 0 bases at V and 2 bases at J, with 8 bases between. This CDR3 region has 14 residues. The germline V gene has CDR1 LGHNA and CDR2 YNFKEQ.

The chain combines TRBV30 with TRBJ1-5; TRBD1 agrees at 7 bases. Germline CDR1 is GTSNPN and CDR2 is SVGIG (reference sequence). J lost 1 base, V lost 0 bases, and 9 bases had no gene match. The CDR3 length is 17 residues. The CDR3 DNA is TGTGCCTGGAGTGTACGAGGAGGGGGCTGGAGCAATCAGCCCCAGCATTTT. Encoded protein: CAWSVRGGGWSNQPQHF.

The V gene is TRBV23-1, the J gene TRBJ2-6, with a tentative D call TRBD1 (6 bases). TRBV23-1 is flagged as an ORF with uncertain function. Trimming shortened V by 0 bases and J by 0 bases, and 12 bases separated the two germline ends. The CDR3 covers 18 residues. This CDR3 is CASSQSPGAPSGANVLTF. CDR3 bases: TGCGCCAGCAGTCAATCACCAGGGGCACCCTCTGGGGCCAACGTCCTGACTTTC.

This clonotype has ten or more counts. The chain employs TRBV28 and TRBJ1-4; D remains unclear. From germline, CDR1 is MDHEN and CDR2 SYDVKM. The CDR3 totals 14 residues. V was shortened by 5 bases and J by 3 bases, with 10 bases between the two germline ends. CDR3 amino acids: CASSRGQPNEKLFF. The CDR3 DNA reads TGTGCCAGCAGTCGCGGGCAGCCTAATGAAAAACTGTTTTTT.

The rearrangement joins TRBV19 to TRBJ2-6, with unresolved D. Trimming stripped 2 bases from V and 0 bases from J, with 5 bases between. The CDR3 contains 15 residues. Germline CDR1 and CDR2: LNHDA and SQIVND (reference sequence). The CDR3 is CASSISGSGANVLTF. In DNA, the CDR3 is TGTGCCAGTAGTATATCCGGCTCTGGGGCCAACGTCCTGACTTTC.

This clonotype has at least ten counts. The J gene is TRBJ2-2, the V gene TRBV28; D gene ambiguous. V lost 2 bases and J lost 0, with 7 bases in between. CDR3 length: 15 residues. Germline V lookup: CDR1 MDHEN, CDR2 SYDVKM. For the CDR3, the DNA is TGTGCCAGCAGTTTAAGTTGGTCGAACACCGGGGAGCTGTTTTTT. Amino acids: CASSLSWSNTGELFF.

The chain is built from TRBV3-1 and TRBJ2-3, with TRBD1 as a possible D gene (5 bases). Germline assignment: CDR1 LGHDT and CDR2 YNNKEL (reference sequence). V gave up 0 bases and J gave up 0 bases, with 13 bases separating them. The CDR3 extends over 17 amino acids. In nucleotides, the CDR3 is TGTGCCAGCAGCCAAGATAGGGGCCTATTCAGCACAGATACGCAGTATTTT. It translates to CASSQDRGLFSTDTQYF.

The gene calls are TRBV11-2 and TRBJ1-4; D not certain. CDR1 is SGHAT and CDR2 is FQNNGV in the germline V gene. The germline V and J ends were trimmed by 6 bases and 4 bases, with 12 bases remaining between them. The CDR3 spans 14 residues. The CDR3 bases are TGTGCCAGCAGTAAGAGCGAACTTAATGAAAAACTGTTTTTT. Translated, it gives CASSKSELNEKLFF.

Many counts were recorded for this clonotype. The chain employs TRBV27 and TRBJ2-1, with D perhaps given as TRBD1 or TRBD2 (5 bases each). Trimming removed 5 bases from V and 0 bases from J, with 17 bases in between. Germline V CDR1 and CDR2: MNHEY, SMNVEV (reference sequence). The CDR3 extends over 17 amino acids. CDR3 residues: CASSRIGAESSYNEQFF. CDR3 DNA: TGTGCCAGCAGTCGGATCGGGGCCGAGAGCTCCTACAATGAGCAGTTCTTC.